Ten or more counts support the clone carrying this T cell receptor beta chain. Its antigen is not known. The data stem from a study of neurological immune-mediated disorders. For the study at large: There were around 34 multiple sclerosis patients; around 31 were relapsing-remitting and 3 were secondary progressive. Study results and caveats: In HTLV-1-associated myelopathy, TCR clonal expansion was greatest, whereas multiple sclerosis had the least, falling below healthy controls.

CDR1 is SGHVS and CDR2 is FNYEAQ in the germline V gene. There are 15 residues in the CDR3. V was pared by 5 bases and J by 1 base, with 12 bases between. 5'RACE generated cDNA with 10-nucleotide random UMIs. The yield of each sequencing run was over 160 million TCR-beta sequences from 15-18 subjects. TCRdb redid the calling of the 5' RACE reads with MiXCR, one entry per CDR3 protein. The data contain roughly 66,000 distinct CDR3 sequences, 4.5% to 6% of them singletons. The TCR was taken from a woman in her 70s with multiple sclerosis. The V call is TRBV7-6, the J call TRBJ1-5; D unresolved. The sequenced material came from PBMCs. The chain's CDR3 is CASSRWVGSNQPQHF. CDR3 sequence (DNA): TGTGCCAGCAGCAGGTGGGTTGGGAGCAATCAGCCCCAGCATTTT.